This TCR beta chain was sequenced for a study of T cell responses to AZD1222 COVID-19 vaccine (dated by TCRdb to the early 2020s). Regarding the study in general: Because spike-specific TCR depth and breadth did not differ between the two schedules, AZD1222 recipients who got a second dose at roughly 4 weeks were pooled with those who got a second dose at roughly 12 weeks. A total of 230 or so trial participants underwent TCR sequencing, of whom 207 received two doses of AZD1222 and about 25 received two doses of the MenACWY control vaccine. Trial participants were enrolled into age subgroups of 18-55, 56-69 and 70-plus years, which contained around 140, 26 and 57 TCR-sequenced participants, respectively. Results the study describes overall, beyond this receptor: Because no day 14 peak-response samples were available, repertoires were characterized only after the peak T cell response. Nearly half of unique spike-specific TCRs reportedly recognized epitopes outside regions mutated in the B.1.351 and B.1.1.7 variants. Spike-specific TCR breadth and depth rose significantly after two AZD1222 doses compared with day 0 and with MenACWY recipients. Participants were mostly white British, with more females than males. The authors suggested clonal diversity may have been underestimated. The 56-69-year group was small, and its depth increase did not reach significance, likely because of low power. The vaccine-associated CD4 TCRs covered the entire spike protein, and the dominant responses fell in regions 160-218 and 743-854. Conclusions about previously exposed vaccinees were limited because only five to seven AZD1222 recipients were SARS-CoV-2 seropositive at baseline.

The CDR3 regions of human TCRbeta chains were subjected to immunosequencing. Concerning the study's data processing: Repertoire TCRs were checked for matches against a reference library of SARS-CoV-2-specific TCRs that had been generated using the MIRA antigen-specificity platform. Breadth meant the fraction of unique TCRs that were SARS-CoV-2-associated, whereas depth meant the fraction of total T cells that were SARS-CoV-2-associated. Using the MIRA data, each spike-specific TCR was mapped to the spike region that the TCR reacts to and placed in a CD4 or CD8 class. Log10-transformed breadth and depth values were compared by one-way ANOVA with Sidak's multiple comparisons tests. The table comes from immuneACCESS by way of TCRdb, which keeps in-frame sequences with V and J called. Part of the clones is missing from these tables; in studies checked, under half for an unresolved V gene and the rest for unknown reasons. V, J and clone size are taken as reported in that table, and D and trimming were inferred from the DNA itself. The sample records roughly 91,000 clones, nearly 90% of which are singletons. The top ten constitute under 3.5% of the sample.

Sample time point, as interpreted from the label and publication: baseline before first vaccination. Vaccinee samples were obtained from the UK trials COV001 and COV002, which included a single-blind randomized controlled phase 2/3 trial of AZD1222 (ChAdOx1 nCoV-19) in healthy adults. For TCRbeta chain sequencing, PBMC samples were collected from trial participants at day 0 and at day 28 after the second dose. V drops 4 bases and J drops 3 bases, leaving 9 bases in between. The CDR3 numbers 13 residues from cysteine through phenylalanine. The sequence is cut down to CDR3 DNA, 39 bases in frame from base 1. Via the germline V gene, CDR1 is KGHSH and CDR2 LQKENI. This clone occurred a few times. What this receptor recognizes is not known. Base quality data are lacking; no much larger clone is found one base away.

Sample: peripheral blood, taken on day 0 of AZD1222 vaccination. Here the chain combines TRBV18 and TRBJ1-1; no D gene is confidently identified. This clonotype was sampled from an adult in good health. Here the CDR3 is given as CASSQNGDTEAFF. The DNA is as follows: TGTGCCAGCTCACAGAATGGGGACACTGAAGCTTTCTTT.